The 32 T cell receptor beta chains given below trace back to one sample, sequenced in a study of siplizumab effects on memory and regulatory T cells. TCRdb keeps only in-frame clones here, not all; method: immunoSEQ multiplex PCR. The sample yields some 100,000 clones, about 95% seen once. Sequencing was performed on non-Treg CD4+ T cells sorted from blood. These receptors were taken from a human donor in good health.

The rearrangement links TRBV7-3 to TRBJ2-3; the D gene is possibly TRBD1 (5 bases). Germline V gene data show CDR1 as SGHTA and CDR2 as FQGTGA. Between the trimmed V and J ends, which lost 6 bases and 4 bases, there was a span of 11 bases. This CDR3 contains 13 residues. The DNA for the CDR3 is TGTGCCAGCAGAGTATCAGGGTCAGATACGCAGTATTTT. Protein product: CASRVSGSDTQYF.

This chain links TRBV29-1 with TRBJ2-1, with 7 nucleotides matching TRBD1. Trimming took 5 bases from V and 8 from J; bases not matched to a gene: 12. The CDR3 is 14 amino acids. CDR1 and CDR2 (germline): SQVTM, ANQGSEA. This CDR3 reads CSVNRDSTRYEQFF. The CDR3 DNA reads as TGCAGCGTTAACCGGGACAGTACCCGCTATGAGCAGTTCTTC.

V and J are TRBV19 and TRBJ2-1; D perhaps matches TRBD2 (6 bases). The CDR3 length is 14 residues. Germline values: CDR1 LNHDA, CDR2 SQIVND (reference sequence). V lost 3 bases and J lost 4, with 10 bases in between. The DNA of the CDR3 is TGTGCCAGTAGTATGGTGGGAGGATACAATGAGCAGTTCTTC. Translated: CASSMVGGYNEQFF.

This clone was detected only a few times. The chain combines TRBV2 with TRBJ2-2; 9 nucleotides line up with TRBD1. The germline V gene encodes CDR1 SNHLY and CDR2 FYNNEI. Trimming took 5 bases from V and 7 from J; bases not matched to a gene: 8. CDR3 length equals 15 residues. In DNA form, the CDR3 reads TGTGCCAGCAGTCGGACCGGGACAGGGATCGGGGAGCTGTTTTTT. This gives the protein CASSRTGTGIGELFF.

This chain connects TRBV29-1 to TRBJ1-4; D is perhaps TRBD1 (5 bases). CDR3 length: 15 amino acids. The V gene's germline CDR1 is SQVTM and CDR2 ANQGSEA. V was clipped by 4 bases and J by 0 bases, with 12 bases between them. The CDR3 DNA reads TGCAGCGTTGGTGACAGACTAACAACTAATGAAAAACTGTTTTTT. Translating gives CSVGDRLTTNEKLFF.

J is TRBJ2-7 and V is TRBV11-3; 7 bases match TRBD1. CDR1 is SGHNT and CDR2 is YENEEA in the germline V gene. The J segment lost 4 bases and the V segment lost 1 base, leaving 7 bases of the junction unmatched. The CDR3 is made up of 15 amino acids. The CDR3 is CASSLGPHRGYEQYF. The CDR3 DNA is TGTGCCAGCAGCTTAGGGCCTCACAGGGGTTACGAGCAGTACTTC.

The V and J genes are TRBV29-1 and TRBJ1-1; D is possibly TRBD1 (5 bases). In germline, CDR1 is SQVTM, CDR2 ANQGSEA. Deletions cut 4 bases from V and 3 bases from J, with 15 bases between. The CDR3 spans 14 residues. The CDR3: CSVAWQRGDTEAFF. The DNA for the CDR3 is TGCAGCGTTGCTTGGCAGCGGGGCGACACTGAAGCTTTCTTT.

This rearrangement joins TRBV5-5 to TRBJ1-4, with TRBD1 identical over 8 bases. This CDR3 contains 14 residues. With 0 bases clipped from V and 8 bases from J, the junction kept 3 bases outside the gene matches. Per germline, CDR1 SGHKS and CDR2 YYEKEE (reference sequence). In DNA form, the CDR3 reads TGTGCCAGCAGCTTGGGACAGGGGCGAGAAAAACTGTTTTTT. It specifies CASSLGQGREKLFF.

This sequence joins TRBV4-2 and TRBJ2-3; TRBD2 matches at 7 bases. V was pared by 6 bases and J by 5 bases, with 14 bases of the junction left unmatched. Germline V gene sequence: CDR1 LGHNA, CDR2 YNFKEQ. There are 16 residues in the CDR3. The CDR3 sequence: CASSRLSGEAVDTQYF. CDR3 in DNA: TGTGCCAGCAGTCGCCTAAGCGGGGAGGCAGTAGATACGCAGTATTTT.

The DNA of the CDR3 is TGTGCCAGCGGCAGACAGGGGACGTACAATGAGCAGTTCTTC. Protein sequence: CASGRQGTYNEQFF. This sequence joins TRBV27 and TRBJ2-1; 8 nucleotides agree with TRBD1. Looked up from germline, CDR1 is MNHEY and CDR2 is SMNVEV (reference sequence). V trimming: 8 bases; J trimming: 4 bases; junction bases outside the gene matches: 7. This CDR3 contains 14 residues.

The J gene is TRBJ1-2, the V gene TRBV18; the match to TRBD1 covers 7 bases. Germline V gene sequence: CDR1 KGHSH, CDR2 LQKENI. The trim removed 3 bases at V and 8 bases at J, leaving 12 bases unmatched. The CDR3 spans 15 residues. In DNA, the CDR3 is TGTGCCAGCTCACCCAATGGACAGGACGTAGGAGGCTACACCTTC. Amino acid sequence: CASSPNGQDVGGYTF.

The chain combines TRBV6-1 with TRBJ2-1; no clear D. The V end was cut by 1 base, the J end by 10 bases, with 17 bases between. Germline V gene lookup returns CDR1 MNHNS and CDR2 SASEGT. CDR3 length: 15 amino acids. CDR3 region: CASSEVVGGLGEQFF. Here the CDR3 DNA reads TGTGCCAGCAGTGAAGTCGTGGGTGGTCTTGGGGAGCAGTTCTTC.

This chain uses TRBV2 with TRBJ2-2; D unresolved. The V and J ends lost 2 bases and 1 base respectively, with 8 bases between them. CDR3 length: 15 amino acids. Germline values: CDR1 SNHLY, CDR2 FYNNEI. CDR3 nucleotides: TGTGCCAGCAGTGAATGGTCAGTGAACACCGGGGAGCTGTTTTTT. It translates to CASSEWSVNTGELFF.

The rearrangement links TRBV6-1 to TRBJ2-7; 9 bases fit TRBD1. The CDR3 loop spans 14 amino acids. Looked up from germline, CDR1 is MNHNS and CDR2 is SASEGT. With 7 bases clipped from V and 6 bases from J, the junction kept 10 bases outside the gene matches. The DNA of the CDR3 is TGTGCCAGCACTACTAACAGGGGGCAGGGCGAGCAGTACTTC. As protein: CASTTNRGQGEQYF.

The chain has TRBV4-2 and TRBJ2-7; D assignment may be TRBD1 or TRBD2 (5 bases each). Germline CDR1 and CDR2: LGHNA and YNFKEQ. V was clipped by 0 bases and J by 7 bases, with 13 bases between them. There are 14 residues in the CDR3. In DNA form, the CDR3 reads TGTGCCAGCAGCCAAGACTTGGGCGAGGGGGAGCAGTACTTC. Translated: CASSQDLGEGEQYF.

The V call is TRBV9, the J call TRBJ1-1; 7 bases agree with TRBD1. The germline CDR1 and CDR2 sequences are SGDLS and YYNGEE. Trimming took 4 bases from V and 1 from J; bases not matched to a gene: 7. This CDR3 region has 15 residues. The CDR3 sequence is CASSTRQGANTEAFF. CDR3 nucleotide sequence: TGTGCCAGCAGCACCCGACAGGGCGCGAACACTGAAGCTTTCTTT.

This clone was seen only once. The chain couples TRBV19 to TRBJ1-3; D is unresolved. The CDR3 length is 19 residues. Trimming took 4 bases from V and 0 from J, leaving 22 bases between them. CDR1 and CDR2 (germline): LNHDA, SQIVND (reference sequence). Here the CDR3 DNA reads TGTGCCAGTAGTAGAGGCCAGATAACCTCTCACAGCTCTGGAAACACCATATATTTT. Protein product: CASSRGQITSHSSGNTIYF.

The V call is TRBV6-1, the J call TRBJ2-5, with 10 bases aligning to TRBD2. V lost 1 base to trimming and J lost 3 bases; unmatched junction nucleotides: 5. In germline, CDR1 is MNHNS, CDR2 SASEGT. This CDR3 has 16 amino acids. This CDR3 reads CASSEVGLAGEETQYF. CDR3 in DNA: TGTGCCAGCAGTGAAGTGGGGCTAGCGGGAGAAGAGACCCAGTACTTC.

The chain couples TRBV7-2 to TRBJ2-5; D ambiguous. The V end lost 3 bases, the J end lost 1 base, and 0 bases lay between the germline ends. Germline V gene lookup returns CDR1 SGHTA and CDR2 FQGNSA. CDR3 length equals 11 residues. For the CDR3, the DNA is TGTGCCAGCAGCTTCCAAGAGACCCAGTACTTC. This encodes CASSFQETQYF.

This clone was observed a single time. The chain joins TRBV11-1 to TRBJ2-7; the D call may be TRBD1 or TRBD2 (7 bases each). Germline V CDR1 and CDR2: SGHAT, FQDESV (reference sequence). This CDR3 contains 16 residues. The germline V and J ends were trimmed by 4 bases and 2 bases, with 18 bases remaining between them. This CDR3 is CASSSRGGQQPYEQYF. In DNA, the CDR3 is TGTGCCAGCAGCTCCAGGGGGGGACAGCAGCCCTACGAGCAGTACTTC.

V usage is TRBV19 and J usage is TRBJ1-2; 7 bases match TRBD1. CDR1 LNHDA and CDR2 SQIVND come from the germline V gene (reference sequence). The CDR3 consists of 14 residues. The junction had 5 bases not matched to a gene; V was cut back by 3 bases and J by 4 bases. Here the CDR3 reads CASSIDRERYGYTF. For the CDR3, the DNA is TGTGCCAGTAGTATCGACAGGGAACGCTATGGCTACACCTTC.

The V call is TRBV11-2, the J call TRBJ2-3; TRBD1 might be the D (6 bases). The CDR3 loop spans 14 amino acids. V was clipped by 8 bases and J by 1 base, with 13 bases between them. CDR1 is SGHAT, CDR2 FQNNGV, per germline. The CDR3 sequence is CASSPGQRTDTQYF. The CDR3 region has the DNA TGTGCCAGCTCGCCGGGACAACGCACAGATACGCAGTATTTT.

This clone was seen only a few times. The chain links TRBV7-9 to TRBJ1-5, with D possibly TRBD1 on 6 matching bases. Trimming cost V 0 bases and J 6 bases, with 6 bases left between them. Per the germline V gene, CDR1 is SEHNR and CDR2 is FQNEAQ (reference sequence). The CDR3 covers 13 residues. The CDR3 sequence: CASSLAGGQPQHF. The CDR3 nucleotides read TGTGCCAGCAGCTTAGCAGGGGGTCAGCCCCAGCATTTT.

V gene TRBV15 combines with J gene TRBJ2-7; D is unclear. CDR1 and CDR2 (germline): LNHNV, YYDKDF (reference sequence). The CDR3 is 12 residues long. V lost 1 base and J 7 bases, leaving 8 bases between the germline ends. CDR3 in DNA: TGTGCCACCAGCAGAGCTATGAGTGAGCAGTACTTC. Encoded protein: CATSRAMSEQYF.

The chain employs TRBV6-5 and TRBJ1-2; 10 nucleotides align to TRBD1. V lost 8 bases to trimming and J lost 6 bases; unmatched junction nucleotides: 9. Germline-derived CDR1 and CDR2 are MNHEY and SVGAGI. The CDR3 length is 14 residues. The DNA for the CDR3 is TGTGCCAGCGCAAAGGGACAGGGGAGGGATGGCTACACCTTC. Translated, it gives CASAKGQGRDGYTF.

J is TRBJ2-5 and V is TRBV6-5; 8 bases agree with TRBD2. Germline V lookup: CDR1 MNHEY, CDR2 SVGAGI. The CDR3 contains 15 residues. V lost 6 bases to trimming and J lost 1 base; unmatched junction nucleotides: 7. CDR3 protein: CASRRTGTSQETQYF. The CDR3 DNA follows: TGTGCCAGCAGACGCACCGGGACTAGCCAAGAGACCCAGTACTTC.

This chain uses TRBV7-9 with TRBJ2-3, with 7 bases aligning to TRBD2. CDR3 size: 14 residues. Germline V lookup: CDR1 SEHNR, CDR2 FQNEAQ (reference sequence). The J segment lost 4 bases and the V segment lost 0 bases, leaving 1 base of the junction unmatched. CDR3: CASSLAGGADTQYF. CDR3 nucleotides: TGTGCCAGCAGCTTAGCGGGAGGGGCAGATACGCAGTATTTT. Full variable domain (outside the CDR3, taken from reference TRBV7-9 and TRBJ2-3): DTGVSQNPRHKITKRGQNVTFRCDPISEHNRLYWYRQTLGQGPEFLTYFQNEAQLEKSRLLSDRFSAERPKGSFSTLEIQRTEQGDSAMYLCASSLAGGADTQYFGPGTRLTVL.

The V gene is TRBV4-1, the J gene TRBJ1-1; 8 nucleotides line up with TRBD1. V was clipped by 5 bases and J by 1 base; unmatched bases: 18. CDR3 length: 19 amino acids. Germline V gene lookup returns CDR1 MGHRA and CDR2 YSYEKL. Here the CDR3 DNA reads TGCGCCAGCAGCTTTAGGCAGGTTGGGGACAGGCGAAAGAACACTGAAGCTTTCTTT. Residues: CASSFRQVGDRRKNTEAFF.

The rearrangement joins TRBV4-2 to TRBJ2-5; TRBD2 agrees at 13 bases. The junction had 3 bases not matched to a gene; V was cut back by 1 base and J by 4 bases. Germline assignment: CDR1 LGHNA and CDR2 YNFKEQ. This CDR3 region has 16 residues. In nucleotides, the CDR3 is TGTGCCAGCAGCCAAGGAGGGACTAGCGGGACAGAGACCCAGTACTTC. Translated, it gives CASSQGGTSGTETQYF.

This sequence joins TRBV5-5 and TRBJ2-7; 12 positions match TRBD1. CDR1 and CDR2 (germline): SGHKS, YYEKEE (reference sequence). CDR3 length equals 15 residues. The trim removed 4 bases at V and 5 bases at J, leaving 7 bases unmatched. The CDR3 is CASSKTGTGGNEQYF. In DNA, the CDR3 is TGTGCCAGCAGCAAAACCGGGACAGGGGGCAACGAGCAGTACTTC.

The gene calls are TRBV5-1 and TRBJ2-1; 9 nucleotides agree with TRBD2. The V and J ends lost 6 bases and 9 bases, in that order; junction bases with no gene match: 13. The CDR3 length is 15 residues. CDR1 is SGHRS, CDR2 YFSETQ, per germline. The CDR3 spells CASNVHLREGGEQFF. CDR3 nucleotides: TGCGCCAGCAACGTTCATCTGCGGGAGGGCGGTGAGCAGTTCTTC.

This chain links TRBV6-5 with TRBJ1-2; 7 positions agree with TRBD1. Trimming cost V 10 bases and J 7 bases; bases outside gene matches: 15. This CDR3 is 14 amino acids long. From germline, CDR1 is MNHEY and CDR2 SVGAGI. CDR3 coding DNA: TGTGCCACTTCCACGACCACAGGGGTATCTGGCTACACCTTC. It codes for CATSTTTGVSGYTF.